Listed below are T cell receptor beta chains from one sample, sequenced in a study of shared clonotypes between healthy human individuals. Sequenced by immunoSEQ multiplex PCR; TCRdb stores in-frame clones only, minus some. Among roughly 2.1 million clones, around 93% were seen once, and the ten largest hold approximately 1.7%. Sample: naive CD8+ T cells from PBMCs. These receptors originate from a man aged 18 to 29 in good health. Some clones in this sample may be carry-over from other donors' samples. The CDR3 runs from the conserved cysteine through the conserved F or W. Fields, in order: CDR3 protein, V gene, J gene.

CDR3 protein: CASSLVQGVTEAFF
V gene: TRBV27
J gene: TRBJ1-1

CDR3 protein: CASSLIAGVPDTQYF
V gene: TRBV28
J gene: TRBJ2-3

CDR3 protein: CASSPPFGASGQYF
V gene: TRBV11-2
J gene: TRBJ2-7

CDR3 protein: CASSPKLAGEIWYEELFF
V gene: TRBV14
J gene: TRBJ2-2

CDR3 protein: CASSFAGTGGSYEQYF
V gene: TRBV7-9
J gene: TRBJ2-7

CDR3 protein: CASSTPHARGEQYF
V gene: TRBV7-9
J gene: TRBJ2-7

CDR3 protein: CASSRSPGDFGETQYF
V gene: TRBV7-8
J gene: TRBJ2-5

CDR3 protein: CASSLTHSSTDTQYF
V gene: TRBV7-2
J gene: TRBJ2-3

CDR3 protein: CASTPREGEFADTQYF
V gene: TRBV7-9
J gene: TRBJ2-3

CDR3 protein: CASSLMGQRFNEQFF
V gene: TRBV27
J gene: TRBJ2-1

CDR3 protein: CASSTGGRQPQHF
V gene: TRBV19
J gene: TRBJ1-5

CDR3 protein: CASSQEFTATSYEQYF
V gene: TRBV4-3
J gene: TRBJ2-7

CDR3 protein: CASSQEPPGMGNTEAFF
V gene: TRBV4-3
J gene: TRBJ1-1

CDR3 protein: CASSLGPTSGSGEQYF
V gene: TRBV11-2
J gene: TRBJ2-7

CDR3 protein: CASSSPFPRGSYNEQFF
V gene: TRBV27
J gene: TRBJ2-1

CDR3 protein: CASSLVSGGTEAFF
V gene: TRBV7-2
J gene: TRBJ1-1

CDR3 protein: CASSFIVDYEQYF
V gene: TRBV27
J gene: TRBJ2-7

CDR3 protein: CASSQEWGSGAYEQYF
V gene: TRBV4-3
J gene: TRBJ2-7

CDR3 protein: CASSLMPGWYEQYF
V gene: TRBV27
J gene: TRBJ2-7

CDR3 protein: CASSVGSSNYGYTF
V gene: TRBV5-6
J gene: TRBJ1-2

CDR3 protein: CASSPPAGTSGRRATQYF
V gene: TRBV7-9
J gene: TRBJ2-5

CDR3 protein: CASSGDRGPGNTIYF
V gene: TRBV2
J gene: TRBJ1-3

CDR3 protein: CASSLGGNTIYF
V gene: TRBV28
J gene: TRBJ1-3

CDR3 protein: CASSWLSGYEQYF
V gene: TRBV27
J gene: TRBJ2-7

CDR3 protein: CASSQAGLARYNEQFF
V gene: TRBV4-3
J gene: TRBJ2-1

CDR3 protein: CASSFGVAGGFTGELFF
V gene: TRBV11-2
J gene: TRBJ2-2

CDR3 protein: CASSLGGESTYEQYF
V gene: TRBV7-3
J gene: TRBJ2-7